This record concerns one TCR beta chain sequence. V dropped 6 bases and J dropped 1; count of bases not matched to a gene: 10. Germline V lookup: CDR1 LNHDA, CDR2 SQIVND (reference sequence). The CDR3 is made up of 16 amino acids. The record originates from a study of blood T cell repertoires in COVID-19. Study context: COVID-19 samples, acute and convalescent, were from the United States, Italy and Spain. T cells, B-cell-depleted T cells, or PBMCs provided the cDNA or gDNA that served as material.

Original data processing: Counts of nucleated cells, estimated from reference gene primer amplification, were obtained. TCRdb's table, derived via immunoSEQ multiplex PCR, lists solely in-frame clones and lacks some. V, J and clone size are those of that table, while D and trimming were read from the DNA. The sample contains about 270,000 clones, more than 75% of which appear only once. This receptor was taken from a woman aged 50 to 60 with acute or convalescent COVID-19. What was sequenced was peripheral blood. The chain combines TRBV19 with TRBJ2-3; 7 bases map to TRBD2. The CDR3 reads CASRNPGGSGTDTQYF. Here the CDR3 DNA reads TGTGCCAGTAGGAACCCAGGCGGGAGCGGCACAGATACGCAGTATTTT.